Shown below are 19 T cell receptor beta chains from a single sample sequenced in a study of T cell responses to AZD1222 COVID-19 vaccine. The data were produced by immunoSEQ multiplex PCR, yet TCRdb's version contains in-frame clones alone and is incomplete. The sample consists of about 120,000 clones, roughly 93% of them appearing once. Sequenced material: peripheral blood, taken 28 days after the second AZD1222 dose. The receptors here all came from an adult who received the AZD1222 COVID-19 vaccine.

The chain has TRBV27 and TRBJ1-6, with D tentatively TRBD1 (6 bases). There are 14 residues in the CDR3. The V end was cut by 5 bases, the J end by 4 bases, with 9 bases between. Germline V CDR1 and CDR2: MNHEY, SMNVEV (reference sequence). The CDR3 region is CASSIRGYNSPLHF. DNA for the CDR3: TGTGCCAGCAGTATCAGGGGTTATAATTCACCCCTCCACTTT.

The gene calls are TRBV4-2 and TRBJ2-7, with D unresolved. Trimming shortened V by 1 base and J by 2 bases, and 9 bases separated the two germline ends. Germline loops: CDR1 LGHNA, CDR2 YNFKEQ. The CDR3 runs to 14 residues. In DNA form, the CDR3 reads TGTGCCAGCAGCCAAGCGGGTGGAACCTACGAGCAGTACTTC. It is translated as CASSQAGGTYEQYF.

DNA for the CDR3: TGTGCCAGCAGCCACGGACTAGCGCTAAGCTCCTACGAGCAGTACTTC. Translating gives CASSHGLALSSYEQYF. The rearrangement joins TRBV3-1 (or the pseudogene TRBV3-2) to TRBJ2-7, with 9 positions matching TRBD2. J gave up 0 bases and V 3 bases, and 6 bases lay outside the gene matches. Per germline, CDR1 LGHDT and CDR2 YNNKEL (reference sequence). The CDR3 loop spans 16 amino acids.

This chain uses TRBV6-1 with TRBJ1-5, with D possibly being TRBD1 (6 bases). The CDR3 totals 15 residues. The V and J ends lost 1 base and 6 bases respectively, with 13 bases between them. CDR1 is MNHNS, CDR2 SASEGT, per germline. The CDR3, as DNA: TGTGCCAGCAGTGAAGAGGACAGCTCAACTCAGCCCCAGCATTTT. Its translation is CASSEEDSSTQPQHF.

Of note for this clone: An end of the junction does not agree with germline; a read error may underlie this. The rearrangement uses TRBV7-7 and TRBJ1-4, with a tentative D call TRBD1 (6 bases). The CDR3 length is 13 residues. Per germline, CDR1 SSHAT and CDR2 FNYEAQ (reference sequence). This CDR3 is CASSLVQGEKLFF. Here the CDR3 DNA reads TGTGCTAGCAGCTTGGTACAGGGCGAAAAACTGTTTTTT.

This clone has just one count. This chain joins TRBV25-1 and TRBJ1-3; D is perhaps TRBD1 (5 bases). The V end was cut by 7 bases, the J end by 4 bases, with 17 bases between. This CDR3 region has 15 residues. From germline, CDR1 is MGHDK and CDR2 SYGVNS. The CDR3 nucleotides are TGTGCCAGCATCAAAGGGGTCGGGTCCGGAAACACCATATATTTT. It is translated as CASIKGVGSGNTIYF. The variable domain in full, completed from reference TRBV25-1 and TRBJ1-3, reads EADIYQTPRYLVIGTGKKITLECSQTMGHDKMYWYQQDPGMELHLIHYSYGVNSTEKGDLSSESTVSRIRTEHFPLTLESARPSHTSQYLCASIKGVGSGNTIYFGEGSWLTVV.

This clone has only one observation. Because it lacks the conserved phenylalanine or tryptophan at the end, this CDR3 is likely a read error. The DNA is left out, because the CDR3 cannot be placed on it with certainty; the CDR3 is given as TCRdb lists it. This rearrangement joins TRBV5-8 to TRBJ2-7; TRBD1, the D gene given by the table, was not confirmed from the DNA. The CDR3 numbers 9 amino acids, ends counted. In germline, CDR1 is SGHTS, CDR2 YDEGEE. The CDR3 sequence is CASSYLGPA.

J is TRBJ1-3 and V is TRBV29-1; D ambiguous. The V gene's germline CDR1 is SQVTM and CDR2 ANQGSEA. V gave up 7 bases and J gave up 2 bases, with 12 bases separating them. There are 13 residues in the CDR3. CDR3 loop: CSASVITGNTIYF. The CDR3, as DNA: TGCAGCGCCTCGGTCATAACTGGAAACACCATATATTTT.

This clone was detected only a few times. The V and J genes are TRBV6-4 and TRBJ2-1; 14 nucleotides agree with TRBD2. The germline V gene encodes CDR1 MRHNA and CDR2 SNTAGT. The CDR3 has 14 amino acids. V lost 6 bases, J lost 6 bases, and 1 base stayed unmatched. Here the CDR3 DNA reads TGTGCCAGCAGCGGACTAGCGGGGGGCAATGAGCAGTTCTTC. Translated: CASSGLAGGNEQFF.

The J gene is TRBJ2-2, the V gene TRBV11-3; D gene unclear. CDR1 and CDR2 (germline): SGHNT, YENEEA. V dropped 6 bases and J dropped 2 bases, with 1 base sitting between them. The CDR3 is 11 amino acids. The CDR3 DNA follows: TGTGCCAGCAGTAACACCGGGGAGCTGTTTTTT. It codes for CASSNTGELFF.

V gene TRBV19 combines with J gene TRBJ2-6; 8 nucleotides line up with TRBD1. The trim removed 4 bases at V and 0 bases at J, leaving 14 bases unmatched. This CDR3 has 20 residues. CDR1 and CDR2 (germline): LNHDA, SQIVND (reference sequence). This CDR3 reads CASSTTGGEITLSGANVLTF. CDR3 nucleotides: TGTGCCAGTAGTACTACAGGGGGTGAGATAACTCTCTCTGGGGCCAACGTCCTGACTTTC.

The sample holds a few counts of this clone. The rearrangement joins TRBV10-3 to TRBJ2-3; D not certain. The CDR3 length is 13 residues. Germline V gives CDR1 ENHRY, CDR2 SYGVKD. The V gene lost 11 bases and the J gene lost 1 base, with 13 bases spanning the gap. For the CDR3, the DNA is TGTGCCTCTACCACTCCCCGCACAGATACGCAGTATTTT. This encodes CASTTPRTDTQYF.

The genes are TRBV13 and TRBJ2-5; 13 bases are a match to TRBD2. The CDR3 contains 15 residues. The junction had 2 bases not matched to a gene; V was cut back by 3 bases and J by 4 bases. Germline assignment: CDR1 PRHDT and CDR2 FYEKMQ (reference sequence). CDR3 sequence reads: CASSFWTSGRETQYF. CDR3 bases: TGTGCCAGCAGCTTCTGGACTAGCGGGAGAGAGACCCAGTACTTC.

This sequence joins TRBV7-3 and TRBJ2-7, with 9 bases aligning to TRBD2. Germline V gives CDR1 SGHTA, CDR2 FQGTGA. V shed 5 bases, J shed 6 bases, and the junction held 8 bases outside the gene matches. CDR3 length: 14 residues. CDR3 protein: CASSPESSGIEQYF. The CDR3 bases are TGTGCCAGCAGCCCAGAGTCTAGCGGGATCGAGCAGTACTTC.

The V and J genes are TRBV9 and TRBJ2-2, with 8 bases fitting TRBD2. The CDR3 has 15 amino acids. The germline V gene has CDR1 SGDLS and CDR2 YYNGEE. Trimming at V came to 6 bases and at J to 5 bases, leaving 9 bases not matched to a gene. CDR3 DNA sequence: TGTGCCAGCACCACTAGCGGCGTTGGGACCGGGGAGCTGTTTTTT. Translated, it gives CASTTSGVGTGELFF.

This chain connects TRBV19 to TRBJ1-5; tentatively, D is TRBD1 (6 bases). The length of the CDR3 is 15 residues. The germline V gene has CDR1 LNHDA and CDR2 SQIVND (reference sequence). With 6 bases removed from V and 2 bases from J, the gap between germline ends came to 14 bases. The CDR3 sequence: CASRGAMIGNQPQHF. The CDR3 DNA reads TGTGCCAGTAGGGGGGCAATGATAGGCAATCAGCCCCAGCATTTT.

The chain has TRBV6-5 and TRBJ2-7; D unresolved. Trimming shortened V by 5 bases and J by 2 bases, and 10 bases separated the two germline ends. CDR1 is MNHEY, CDR2 SVGAGI, per germline. CDR3 length equals 13 residues. This CDR3 is CASSPTGPYEQYF. The DNA of the CDR3 is TGTGCCAGCAGTCCGACCGGTCCCTACGAGCAGTACTTC.

This clone was seen once. The chain employs TRBV28 and TRBJ1-4; D unresolved. V lost 6 bases and J lost 8, with 16 bases in between. The CDR3 runs to 14 residues. In germline, CDR1 is MDHEN, CDR2 SYDVKM. The CDR3 is CASSRTGNHEKLFF. CDR3 nucleotide sequence: TGTGCCAGCAGCAGGACCGGAAACCACGAAAAACTGTTTTTT.

This clone was counted once. The chain combines TRBV5-6 with TRBJ2-5, with D possibly TRBD2 on 5 matching bases. Trimming took off 2 bases at V and 2 bases at J, with 7 bases between the two ends. The germline V gene encodes CDR1 SGHDT and CDR2 YYEEEE. The CDR3 is 13 amino acids. The CDR3 nucleotides are TGTGCCAGCAGCTTTTGGGAGCAAGAGACCCAGTACTTC. It translates to CASSFWEQETQYF.